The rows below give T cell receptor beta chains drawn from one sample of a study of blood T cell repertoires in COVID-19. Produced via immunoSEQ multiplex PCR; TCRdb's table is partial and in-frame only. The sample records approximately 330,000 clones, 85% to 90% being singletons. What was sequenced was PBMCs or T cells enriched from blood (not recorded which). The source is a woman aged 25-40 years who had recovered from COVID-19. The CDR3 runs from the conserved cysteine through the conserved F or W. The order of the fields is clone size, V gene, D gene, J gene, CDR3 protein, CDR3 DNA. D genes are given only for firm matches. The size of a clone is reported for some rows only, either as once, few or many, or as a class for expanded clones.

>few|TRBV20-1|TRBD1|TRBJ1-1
CSALGTAEAFF
TGCAGTGCTCTCGGGACAGCGGAAGCTTTCTTT
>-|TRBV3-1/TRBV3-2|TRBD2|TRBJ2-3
CASSTSGMFTDTQYF
TGTGCCAGCAGCACTAGCGGGATGTTCACAGATACGCAGTATTTT
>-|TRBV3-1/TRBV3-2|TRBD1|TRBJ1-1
CASSLNTGVTEAFF
TGTGCCAGCAGCCTAAACACAGGGGTCACTGAAGCTTTCTTT
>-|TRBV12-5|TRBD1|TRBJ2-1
CASGLVSGQGENEQFF
TGTGCTAGTGGTTTGGTATCGGGACAGGGTGAGAATGAGCAGTTCTTC
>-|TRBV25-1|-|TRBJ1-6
CASSDLQGSPLHF
TGTGCCAGCAGTGACTTGCAGGGTTCACCCCTCCACTTT
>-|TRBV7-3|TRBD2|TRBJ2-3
CASSLAGGPGDTQYF
TGTGCCAGCAGCTTAGCGGGAGGGCCCGGAGATACGCAGTATTTT
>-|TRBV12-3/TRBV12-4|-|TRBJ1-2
CASSFGTAFGGAF
TGTGCCAGCAGTTTTGGGACCGCCTTTGGAGGGGCCTTC
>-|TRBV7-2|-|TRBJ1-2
CASSLGGSYGYTF
TGTGCCAGCAGCTTAGGTGGGAGCTATGGCTACACCTTC
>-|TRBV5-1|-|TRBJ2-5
CASSLLGGEETQYF
TGCGCCAGCAGCTTGTTAGGCGGGGAAGAGACCCAGTACTTC
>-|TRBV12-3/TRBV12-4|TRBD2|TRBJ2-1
CASSLTSLNEQFF
TGTGCCAGCAGTTTGACTAGCCTTAATGAGCAGTTCTTC
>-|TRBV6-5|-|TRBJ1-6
CASSYGRQVNSPLHF
TGTGCCAGCAGTTACGGGCGACAGGTCAATTCACCCCTCCACTTT
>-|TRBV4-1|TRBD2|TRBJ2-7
CASSQSGLAGDREQYF
TGCGCCAGCAGCCAATCCGGACTAGCGGGAGATCGGGAGCAGTACTTC
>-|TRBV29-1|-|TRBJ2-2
CSVDGGCGGANTGELFF
TGCAGCGTTGATGGGGGGTGCGGGGGCGCGAACACCGGGGAGCTGTTTTTT
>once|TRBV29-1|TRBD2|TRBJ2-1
CSVDGTSGISGYNEQFF
TGCAGCGTGGACGGGACTAGCGGGATTTCTGGATACAATGAGCAGTTCTTC
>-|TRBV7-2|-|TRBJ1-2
CASSPVLDSGGYTF
TGTGCCAGCAGCCCGGTTCTGGACTCAGGAGGCTACACCTTC
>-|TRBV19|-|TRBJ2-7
CASSWGGQQAYEQYF
TGTGCCAGTAGCTGGGGTGGACAGCAGGCCTACGAGCAGTACTTC
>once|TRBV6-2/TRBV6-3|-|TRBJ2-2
CASSAGTGFTGELFF
TGTGCCAGCAGTGCTGGGACTGGATTCACCGGGGAGCTGTTTTTT
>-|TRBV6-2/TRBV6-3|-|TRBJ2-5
CASSYLDLMAQETQYF
TGTGCCAGCAGTTACCTGGACTTAATGGCCCAAGAGACCCAGTACTTC
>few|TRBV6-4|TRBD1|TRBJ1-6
CASRPRDRDPSYNSPLHF
TGTGCCAGCAGACCCCGGGACAGGGATCCATCCTATAATTCACCCCTCCACTTT
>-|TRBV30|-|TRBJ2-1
CAWSDGLAYNEQFF
TGTGCCTGGAGTGACGGCCTAGCCTACAATGAGCAGTTCTTC
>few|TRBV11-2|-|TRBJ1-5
CARRDRFFSNQPQHF
TGTGCCAGGAGAGACAGATTCTTTAGCAATCAGCCCCAGCATTTT
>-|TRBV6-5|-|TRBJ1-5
CAGSYGGAGSQPQHF
TGTGCCGGCAGTTACGGCGGGGCAGGGAGTCAGCCCCAGCATTTT
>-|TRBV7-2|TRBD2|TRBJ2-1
CASSVSGRWEGEQFF
TGTGCCAGCAGCGTAAGCGGGAGGTGGGAGGGTGAGCAGTTCTTC
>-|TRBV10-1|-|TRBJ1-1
CASSDQTAEAFF
TGCGCCAGCAGTGATCAGACAGCTGAAGCTTTCTTT
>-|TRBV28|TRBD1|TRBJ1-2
CASNPGQVTSNYGYTF
TGTGCCAGCAACCCGGGACAGGTGACTTCTAACTATGGCTACACCTTC
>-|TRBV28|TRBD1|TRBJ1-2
CASTHTTGIGRGYTF
TGTGCCAGCACCCATACGACAGGGATTGGAAGAGGCTACACCTTC
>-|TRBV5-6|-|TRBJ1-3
CASSPIGGAGDTIYF
TGTGCCAGCAGCCCAATTGGGGGGGCCGGTGACACCATATATTTT
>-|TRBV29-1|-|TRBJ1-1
CSVSHMNTEAFF
TGCAGCGTCTCACACATGAACACTGAAGCTTTCTTT
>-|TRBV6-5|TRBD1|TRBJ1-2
CASKTGVIYGYTF
TGTGCCAGTAAGACAGGGGTGATATATGGCTACACCTTC
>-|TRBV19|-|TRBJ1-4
CASTTGGNEKLFF
TGTGCCAGTACAACGGGAGGGAATGAAAAACTGTTTTTT
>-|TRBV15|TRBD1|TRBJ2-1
CATNDRDRNEQFF
TGTGCCACCAACGACAGGGACCGGAATGAGCAGTTCTTC
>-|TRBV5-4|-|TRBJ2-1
CASSLMLSDEQFF
TGTGCCAGCAGCTTGATGCTATCTGATGAGCAGTTCTTC
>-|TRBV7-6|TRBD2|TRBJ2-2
CASSFLAGGGTGELFF
TGTGCCAGCAGCTTTTTAGCGGGAGGAGGGACCGGGGAGCTGTTTTTT
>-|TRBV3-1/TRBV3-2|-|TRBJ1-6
CASSPRWSPLHF
TGTGCCAGCAGCCCTAGGTGGTCACCCCTCCACTTT
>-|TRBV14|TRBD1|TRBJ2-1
CASSPVRTGGGDEQFF
TGTGCCAGCAGCCCAGTCAGGACAGGGGGCGGCGATGAGCAGTTCTTC
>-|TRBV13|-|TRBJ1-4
CASSTGLAEKLFF
TGTGCCAGCAGCACGGGACTTGCTGAAAAACTGTTTTTT